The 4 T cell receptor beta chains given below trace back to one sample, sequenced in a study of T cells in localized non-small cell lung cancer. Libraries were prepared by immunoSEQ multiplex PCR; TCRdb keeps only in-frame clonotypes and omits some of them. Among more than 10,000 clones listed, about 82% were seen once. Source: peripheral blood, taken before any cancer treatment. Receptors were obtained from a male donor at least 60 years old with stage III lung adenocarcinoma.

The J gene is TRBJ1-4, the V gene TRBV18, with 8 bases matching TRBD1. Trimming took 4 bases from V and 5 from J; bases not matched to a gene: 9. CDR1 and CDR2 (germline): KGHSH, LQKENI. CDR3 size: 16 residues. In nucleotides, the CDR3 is TGTGCCAGCTCACTGAGGACAGGGCTGGGAAATGAAAAACTGTTTTTT. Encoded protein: CASSLRTGLGNEKLFF.

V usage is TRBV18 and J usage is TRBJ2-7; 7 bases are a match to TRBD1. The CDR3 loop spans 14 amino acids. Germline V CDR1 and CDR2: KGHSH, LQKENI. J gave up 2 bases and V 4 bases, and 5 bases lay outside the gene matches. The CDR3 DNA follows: TGTGCCAGCTCACTAGGGGGCGGACCCTACGAGCAGTACTTC. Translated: CASSLGGGPYEQYF.

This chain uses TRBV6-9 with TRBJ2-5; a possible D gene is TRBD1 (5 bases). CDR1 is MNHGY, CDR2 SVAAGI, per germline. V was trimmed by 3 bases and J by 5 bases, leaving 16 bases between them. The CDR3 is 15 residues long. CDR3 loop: CASSYRPGNSETQYF. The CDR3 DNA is TGTGCCAGCAGTTACCGGCCAGGGAACAGTGAGACCCAGTACTTC.

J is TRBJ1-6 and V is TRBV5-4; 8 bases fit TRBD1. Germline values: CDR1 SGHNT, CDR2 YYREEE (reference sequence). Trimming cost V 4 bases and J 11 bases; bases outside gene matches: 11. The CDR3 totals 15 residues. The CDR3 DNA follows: TGTGCCAGCAGCCTTAACAGGGGGTTAGGGACACCCCTCCACTTT. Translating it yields CASSLNRGLGTPLHF.